This T cell receptor (beta chain) was found in a study of blood T cell repertoires in COVID-19. As for the study in general: The study drew acute and convalescent COVID-19 samples from the United States, Italy and Spain. Sources were T cells, B-cell-depleted T cells, or PBMCs; the material itself was cDNA or gDNA.

After removal of 3 bases from V and 8 bases from J, the junction contained 3 bases not matched to a gene. Germline CDR1 KGHSH, CDR2 LQKENI. The CDR3 is 13 amino acids. How the authors handled the data: Estimation of nucleated cell counts relied on the amplification of reference gene primers. Some clones are missing from TCRdb's copy, which holds only in-frame ones; the method was immunoSEQ multiplex PCR. V and J calls and clone size come straight from that table; D and trimming were deduced from the DNA. The sample records 95,000 to 100,000 clones, roughly 80% being singletons. Sequencing used peripheral blood. The sequence came from a human donor in a cohort sampled during active COVID-19. The rearrangement links TRBV18 to TRBJ1-4; TRBD1 matches 7 bases. The CDR3 region is CASSPRGTEKLFF. The CDR3 nucleotides read TGTGCCAGCTCACCCAGGGGGACCGAAAAACTGTTTTTT. Based on the CDR3 plus reference TRBV18 and TRBJ1-4, the full variable domain is NAGVMQNPRHLVRRRGQEARLRCSPMKGHSHVYWYRQLPEEGLKFMVYLQKENIIDESGMPKERFSAEFPKEGPSILRIQQVVRGDSAAYFCASSPRGTEKLFFGSGTQLSVL.